This T cell receptor (beta chain) was retrieved from a study of shared clonotypes between healthy human individuals. Details on this clone: Its antigen is still unknown.

The germline V gene has CDR1 SNHLY and CDR2 FYNNEI. V gave up 2 bases and J gave up 4 bases, with 14 bases separating them. There are 15 residues in the CDR3. General study points: Few donors restricted represented genetic and exposure-history diversity. Compared with memory subsets, naive subsets generally had larger estimated richness. When compared with the clonotypes that were shared by all four sorted-subset donors, the non-shared clonotypes turned out to have lower generation probabilities.

Sequencing used immunoSEQ multiplex PCR; TCRdb keeps in-frame clones, though not all of them. The data show some 2.4 million clones, more than 85% seen once. This TCR derives from a man younger than 30 in good health. Some clones in this sample may be carry-over from other donors' samples. Specimen: naive CD4+ T cells from PBMCs. Regarding subset: CD45RA+ positively selected. The chain recombines TRBV2 with TRBJ1-1; possible D gene TRBD1, 5 bases. This CDR3 reads CASSEYQGGGTEAFF. The CDR3 bases are TGTGCCAGCAGTGAATATCAGGGTGGAGGCACTGAAGCTTTCTTT.